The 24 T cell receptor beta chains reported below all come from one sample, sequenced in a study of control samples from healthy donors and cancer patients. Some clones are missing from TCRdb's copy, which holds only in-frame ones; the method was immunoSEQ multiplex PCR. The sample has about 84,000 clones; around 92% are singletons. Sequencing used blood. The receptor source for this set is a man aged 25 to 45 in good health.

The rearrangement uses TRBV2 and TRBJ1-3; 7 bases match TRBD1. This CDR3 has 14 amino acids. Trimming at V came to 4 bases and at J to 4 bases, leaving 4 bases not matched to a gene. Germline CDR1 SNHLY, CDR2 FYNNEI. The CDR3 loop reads CASSVPGQGNTIYF. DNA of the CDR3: TGTGCCAGCAGTGTTCCGGGACAGGGAAACACCATATATTTT.

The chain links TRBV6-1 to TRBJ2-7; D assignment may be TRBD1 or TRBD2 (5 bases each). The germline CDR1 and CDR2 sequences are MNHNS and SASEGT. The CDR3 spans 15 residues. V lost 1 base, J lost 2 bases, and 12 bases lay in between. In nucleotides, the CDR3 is TGTGCCAGCAGTGAAGGGACACCTAGCCCCTACGAGCAGTACTTC. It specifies CASSEGTPSPYEQYF.

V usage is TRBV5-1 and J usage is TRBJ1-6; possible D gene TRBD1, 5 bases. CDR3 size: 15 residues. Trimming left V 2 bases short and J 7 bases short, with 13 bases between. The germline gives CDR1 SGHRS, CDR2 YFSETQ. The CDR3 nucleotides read TGCGCCAGCAGCTTAACTCCAGGGCAGAATTCACCCCTCCACTTT. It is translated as CASSLTPGQNSPLHF.

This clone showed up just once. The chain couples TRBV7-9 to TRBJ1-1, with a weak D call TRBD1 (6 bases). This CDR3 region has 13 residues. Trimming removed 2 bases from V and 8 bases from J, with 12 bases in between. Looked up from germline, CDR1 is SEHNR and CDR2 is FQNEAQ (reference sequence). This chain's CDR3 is CASSLRGALEAFF. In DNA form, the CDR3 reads TGTGCCAGCAGCTTAAGGGGGGCCCTCGAAGCTTTCTTT.

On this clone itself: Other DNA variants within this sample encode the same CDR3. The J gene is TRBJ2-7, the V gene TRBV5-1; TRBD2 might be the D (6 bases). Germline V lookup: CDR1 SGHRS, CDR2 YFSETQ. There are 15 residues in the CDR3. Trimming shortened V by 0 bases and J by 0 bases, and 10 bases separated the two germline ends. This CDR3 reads CASSLVAGSSYEQYF. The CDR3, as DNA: TGCGCCAGCAGCTTGGTTGCGGGGTCCTCCTACGAGCAGTACTTC.

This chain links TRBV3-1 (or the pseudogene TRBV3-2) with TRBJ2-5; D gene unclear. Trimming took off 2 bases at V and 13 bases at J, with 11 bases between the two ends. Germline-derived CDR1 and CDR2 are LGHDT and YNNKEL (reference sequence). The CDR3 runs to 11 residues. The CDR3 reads CASSQTNIGYF. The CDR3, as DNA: TGTGCCAGCAGCCAAACCAACATAGGGTACTTC.

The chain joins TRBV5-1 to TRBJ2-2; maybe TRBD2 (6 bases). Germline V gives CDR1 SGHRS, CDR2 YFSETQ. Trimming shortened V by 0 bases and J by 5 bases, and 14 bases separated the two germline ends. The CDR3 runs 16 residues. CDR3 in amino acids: CASSLEGTVPTGELFF. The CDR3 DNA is TGCGCCAGCAGCTTGGAAGGGACTGTCCCTACCGGGGAGCTGTTTTTT.

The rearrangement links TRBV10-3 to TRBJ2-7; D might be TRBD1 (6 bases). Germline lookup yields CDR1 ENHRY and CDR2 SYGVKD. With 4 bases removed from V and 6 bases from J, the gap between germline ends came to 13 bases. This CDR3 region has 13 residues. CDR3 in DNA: TGTGCCATCAGTGCCCTACAGGGACGCGAGCAGTACTTC. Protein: CAISALQGREQYF.

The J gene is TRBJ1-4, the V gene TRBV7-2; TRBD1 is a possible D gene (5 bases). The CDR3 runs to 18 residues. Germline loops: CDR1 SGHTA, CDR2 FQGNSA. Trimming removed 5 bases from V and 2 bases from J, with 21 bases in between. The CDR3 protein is CASSPSSTGLRTNEKLFF. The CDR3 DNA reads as TGTGCCAGCAGCCCCTCAAGCACGGGGCTGCGGACTAATGAAAAACTGTTTTTT.

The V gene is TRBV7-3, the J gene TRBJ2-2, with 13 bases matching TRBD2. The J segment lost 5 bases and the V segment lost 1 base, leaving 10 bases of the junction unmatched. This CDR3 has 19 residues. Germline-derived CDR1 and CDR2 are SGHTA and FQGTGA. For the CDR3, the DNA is TGTGCCAGCAGCTTAAGCCCCGTCCCGGGACTAGCGGGAACCGGGGAGCTGTTTTTT. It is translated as CASSLSPVPGLAGTGELFF. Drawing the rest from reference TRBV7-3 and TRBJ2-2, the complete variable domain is GAGVSQTPSNKVTEKGKYVELRCDPISGHTALYWYRQSLGQGPEFLIYFQGTGAADDSGLPNDRFFAVRPEGSVSTLKIQRTERGDSAVYLCASSLSPVPGLAGTGELFFGEGSRLTVL.

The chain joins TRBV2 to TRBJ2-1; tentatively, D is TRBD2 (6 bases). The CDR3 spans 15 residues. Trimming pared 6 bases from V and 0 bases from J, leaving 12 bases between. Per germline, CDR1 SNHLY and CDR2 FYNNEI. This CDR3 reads CASSLARSSYNEQFF. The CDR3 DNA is TGTGCCAGCAGCCTAGCGCGGAGCTCCTACAATGAGCAGTTCTTC. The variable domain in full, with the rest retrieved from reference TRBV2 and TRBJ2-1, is EPEVTQTPSHQVTQMGQEVILRCVPISNHLYFYWYRQILGQKVEFLVSFYNNEISEKSEIFDDQFSVERPDGSNFTLKIRSTKLEDSAMYFCASSLARSSYNEQFFGPGTRLTVL.

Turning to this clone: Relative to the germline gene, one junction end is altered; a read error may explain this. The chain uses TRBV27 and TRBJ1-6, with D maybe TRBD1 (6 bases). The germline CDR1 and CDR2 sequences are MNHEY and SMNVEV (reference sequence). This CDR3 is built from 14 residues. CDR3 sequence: CASSLQGNKSPLHF. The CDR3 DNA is TGTGCCAGCAGTCTACAGGGAAATAAATCACCCCTCCACTTT.

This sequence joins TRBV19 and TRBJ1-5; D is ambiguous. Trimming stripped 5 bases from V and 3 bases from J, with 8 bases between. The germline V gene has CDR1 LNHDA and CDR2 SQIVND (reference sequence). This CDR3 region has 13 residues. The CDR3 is CASSEGINQPQHF. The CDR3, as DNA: TGTGCCAGTAGTGAGGGAATCAATCAGCCCCAGCATTTT.

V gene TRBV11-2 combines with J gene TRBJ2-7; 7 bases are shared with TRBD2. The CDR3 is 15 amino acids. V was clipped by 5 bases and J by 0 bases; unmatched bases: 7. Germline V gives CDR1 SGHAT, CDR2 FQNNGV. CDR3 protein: CASSTSSGISYEQYF. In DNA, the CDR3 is TGTGCCAGCAGCACCTCTAGCGGAATCTCCTACGAGCAGTACTTC. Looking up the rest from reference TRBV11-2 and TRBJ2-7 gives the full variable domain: EAGVAQSPRYKIIEKRQSVAFWCNPISGHATLYWYQQILGQGPKLLIQFQNNGVVDDSQLPKDRFSAERLKGVDSTLKIQPAKLEDSAVYLCASSTSSGISYEQYFGPGTRLTVT.

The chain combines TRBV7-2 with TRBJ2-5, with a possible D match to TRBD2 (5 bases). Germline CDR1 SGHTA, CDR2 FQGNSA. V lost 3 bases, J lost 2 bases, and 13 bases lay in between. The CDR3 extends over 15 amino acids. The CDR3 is CASSFRPGSQETQYF. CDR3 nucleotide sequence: TGTGCCAGCAGCTTTCGCCCGGGGAGTCAAGAGACCCAGTACTTC.

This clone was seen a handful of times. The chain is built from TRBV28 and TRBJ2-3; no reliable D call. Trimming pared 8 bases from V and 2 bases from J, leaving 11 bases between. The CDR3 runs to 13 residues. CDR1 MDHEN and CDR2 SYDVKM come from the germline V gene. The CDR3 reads CASAPRSTDTQYF. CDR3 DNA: TGTGCCAGCGCTCCTAGATCCACAGATACGCAGTATTTT. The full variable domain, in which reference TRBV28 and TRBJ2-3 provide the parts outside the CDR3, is DVKVTQSSRYLVKRTGEKVFLECVQDMDHENMFWYRQDPGLGLRLIYFSYDVKMKEKGDIPEGYSVSREKKERFSLILESASTNQTSMYLCASAPRSTDTQYFGPGTRLTVL.

The CDR3 nucleotides are TGTGCCAGCAGTTTGAACAGCGTCCAGCCCCAGCATTTT. Translation gives CASSLNSVQPQHF. V gene TRBV28 combines with J gene TRBJ1-5; D not resolved. V gave up 3 bases and J gave up 7 bases, with 10 bases separating them. This CDR3 comprises 13 residues. Germline V gene data show CDR1 as MDHEN and CDR2 as SYDVKM.

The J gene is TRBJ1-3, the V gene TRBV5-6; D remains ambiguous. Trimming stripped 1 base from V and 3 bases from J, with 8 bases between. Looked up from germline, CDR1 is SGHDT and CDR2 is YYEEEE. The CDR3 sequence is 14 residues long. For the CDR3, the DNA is TGTGCCAGCAGCTTGCCAGGAGATGGAAACACCATATATTTT. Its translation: CASSLPGDGNTIYF.

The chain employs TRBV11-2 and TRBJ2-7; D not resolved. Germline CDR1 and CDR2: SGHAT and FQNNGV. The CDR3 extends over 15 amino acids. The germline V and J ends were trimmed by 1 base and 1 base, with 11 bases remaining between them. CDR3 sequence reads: CASSLGLARSYEQYF. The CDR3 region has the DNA TGTGCCAGCAGCTTAGGACTGGCTAGGTCCTACGAGCAGTACTTC.

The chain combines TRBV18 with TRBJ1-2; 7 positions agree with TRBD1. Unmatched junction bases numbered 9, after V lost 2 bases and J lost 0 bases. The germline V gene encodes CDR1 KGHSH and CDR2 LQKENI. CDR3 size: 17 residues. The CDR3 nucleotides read TGTGCCAGCTCACCAAGGGACAGCTTCCCCACTAACTATGGCTACACCTTC. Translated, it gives CASSPRDSFPTNYGYTF.

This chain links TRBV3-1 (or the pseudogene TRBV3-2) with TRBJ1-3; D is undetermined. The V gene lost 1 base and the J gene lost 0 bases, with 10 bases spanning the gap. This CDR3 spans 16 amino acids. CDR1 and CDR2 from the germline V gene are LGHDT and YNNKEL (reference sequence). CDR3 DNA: TGTGCCAGCAGCCAAGTTCGCACCGGCTCTGGAAACACCATATATTTT. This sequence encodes CASSQVRTGSGNTIYF.

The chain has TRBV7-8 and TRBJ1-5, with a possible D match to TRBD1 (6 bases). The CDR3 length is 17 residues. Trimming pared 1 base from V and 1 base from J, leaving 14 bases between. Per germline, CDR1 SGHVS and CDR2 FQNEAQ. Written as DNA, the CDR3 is TGTGCCAGCAGCTTAGAGCGGGTGACAGGCAGCAATCAGCCCCAGCATTTT. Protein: CASSLERVTGSNQPQHF.

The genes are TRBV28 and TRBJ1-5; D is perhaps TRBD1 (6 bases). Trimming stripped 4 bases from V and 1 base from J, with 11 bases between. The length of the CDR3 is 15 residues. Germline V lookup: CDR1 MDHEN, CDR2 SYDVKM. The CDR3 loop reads CASSWVRGSNQPQHF. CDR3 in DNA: TGTGCCAGCAGTTGGGTCAGGGGAAGCAATCAGCCCCAGCATTTT.

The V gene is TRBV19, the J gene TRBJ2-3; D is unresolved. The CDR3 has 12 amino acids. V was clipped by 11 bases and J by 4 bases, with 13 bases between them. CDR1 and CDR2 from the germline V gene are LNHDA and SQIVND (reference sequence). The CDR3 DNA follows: TGTGCCGTGGCTGGAGATTCAGATACGCAGTATTTT. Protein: CAVAGDSDTQYF. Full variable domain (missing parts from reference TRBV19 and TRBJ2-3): DGGITQSPKYLFRKEGQNVTLSCEQNLNHDAMYWYRQDPGQGLRLIYYSQIVNDFQKGDIAEGYSVSREKKESFPLTVTSAQKNPTAFYLCAVAGDSDTQYFGPGTRLTVL.